This T cell receptor beta chain derives from a study of cytomegalovirus exposure and HLA in healthy donors. This clone was seen a handful of times. No antigen is known for it. The CDR3 is 15 amino acids. The V gene lost 0 bases and the J gene lost 1 base, with 7 bases spanning the gap. Germline CDR1 reads SNHLY; CDR2 reads FYNNEI. Study results and limitations: Previously analyzed data showed that most TCR beta V segments were productive at a frequency of about 90% or about 30%.

Vbeta (60) and Jbeta (13) primers were used in the PCR. Original handling: A later analysis counted 65 million to 80 million unique TCR beta chains, 9.5 million to 13 million shared. The table came from immunoSEQ multiplex PCR; TCRdb's copy has only in-frame clones and leaves some out. The V and J calls and the clone size are those of that table, but D and trimming were determined from the DNA. Here the sample spans about 140,000 clones, roughly 70% being singletons. The sequence was collected from a man in his thirties or forties in good health and CMV-seronegative. The chain combines TRBV2 with TRBJ2-1; the D gene is possibly TRBD2 (6 bases). Material: PBMCs. CDR3 DNA: TGTGCCAGCAGTGAAGCGGGAGGATCCTACAATGAGCAGTTCTTC. This sequence encodes CASSEAGGSYNEQFF. Based on the CDR3 plus reference TRBV2 and TRBJ2-1, the full variable domain is EPEVTQTPSHQVTQMGQEVILRCVPISNHLYFYWYRQILGQKVEFLVSFYNNEISEKSEIFDDQFSVERPDGSNFTLKIRSTKLEDSAMYFCASSEAGGSYNEQFFGPGTRLTVL.